Presented here are 11 T cell receptor beta chains from one specimen sequenced in a study of blood T cell repertoires in COVID-19. TCRdb's copy holds only in-frame clones and misses some; the assay was immunoSEQ multiplex PCR. Here the sample spans over 250,000 clones, about nine tenths being singletons. The sequenced sample was PBMCs or T cells enriched from blood (not recorded which). The receptors come from a woman between 18 and 29 years old who had recovered from COVID-19.

V and J are TRBV3-1 (or the pseudogene TRBV3-2) and TRBJ2-1; D gene unclear. This CDR3 comprises 14 residues. The germline V gene has CDR1 LGHDT and CDR2 YNNKEL (reference sequence). Between the trimmed V and J ends, which lost 5 bases and 5 bases, there was a span of 13 bases. The CDR3 coding sequence is TGTGCCAGCAGCTCCTCCCTATACGACAATGAGCAGTTCTTC. Protein product: CASSSSLYDNEQFF.

This rearrangement joins TRBV5-5 to TRBJ1-1; no clear D gene. CDR1 is SGHKS and CDR2 is YYEKEE in the germline V gene (reference sequence). Trimming shortened V by 0 bases and J by 0 bases, and 9 bases separated the two germline ends. This CDR3 contains 15 residues. The CDR3: CASSLGAIMNTEAFF. CDR3 coding DNA: TGTGCCAGCAGCTTGGGCGCGATAATGAACACTGAAGCTTTCTTT.

The chain couples TRBV9 to TRBJ1-1, with a weak D call TRBD1 (6 bases). The CDR3 is made up of 14 amino acids. Germline assignment: CDR1 SGDLS and CDR2 YYNGEE. Trimming took 4 bases from V and 5 from J, leaving 15 bases between them. The CDR3 here is CASSPDTGWTEAFF. CDR3 DNA: TGTGCCAGCAGCCCGGATACAGGGTGGACTGAAGCTTTCTTT.

The rearrangement uses TRBV21-1 and TRBJ2-5; whether TRBD2, the table's D call, matches the DNA was not checked. TRBV21-1 has pseudogene status. The CDR3 consists of 14 residues. CDR3 nucleotides: TGTGCCAGCAGCTCTCGACTAGACCAAGAGACCCAGTACTTC. Its protein is CASSSRLDQETQYF.

This chain links TRBV5-6 with TRBJ1-4, with D possibly matching TRBD1 (6 bases). The germline gives CDR1 SGHDT, CDR2 YYEEEE. This CDR3 is built from 14 residues. Deletions cut 4 bases from V and 4 bases from J, with 11 bases between. The CDR3 is CASSPGQRNEKLFF. CDR3 nucleotide sequence: TGTGCCAGCAGCCCGGGACAACGTAATGAAAAACTGTTTTTT.

V gene TRBV7-2 combines with J gene TRBJ2-3, with 9 bases aligning to TRBD2. Unmatched junction bases numbered 2, after V lost 2 bases and J lost 2 bases. This CDR3 has 15 amino acids. From germline, CDR1 is SGHTA and CDR2 FQGNSA. For the CDR3, the DNA is TGTGCCAGCAGCTTACTAGCGGGACTCACAGATACGCAGTATTTT. Protein sequence: CASSLLAGLTDTQYF.

The V call is TRBV5-4, the J call TRBJ1-2; D perhaps matches TRBD1 (5 bases). The V end was cut by 1 base, the J end by 7 bases, with 8 bases between. Germline assignment: CDR1 SGHNT and CDR2 YYREEE (reference sequence). CDR3 length equals 12 residues. The CDR3 DNA follows: TGTGCCAGCAGCTTGCTCGGGGGTGGCTACACCTTC. Translation gives CASSLLGGGYTF.

A single count supports this clone. The chain employs TRBV6-4 and TRBJ2-7; possible D gene TRBD1, 7 bases. CDR3 length: 19 amino acids. V dropped 6 bases and J dropped 2 bases, with 29 bases sitting between them. The germline V gene has CDR1 MRHNA and CDR2 SNTAGT. In DNA form, the CDR3 reads TGTGCCAGCAGGACTGACTGCTCAGGGGGGACGCAAACGACCTACGAGCAGTACTTC. Its translation: CASRTDCSGGTQTTYEQYF.

The chain joins TRBV19 to TRBJ1-2, with 11 bases lining up with TRBD1. Germline V gene lookup returns CDR1 LNHDA and CDR2 SQIVND (reference sequence). V dropped 3 bases and J dropped 14; count of bases not matched to a gene: 11. The CDR3 spans 14 residues. CDR3 sequence: CASSMDRDRGIWTF. CDR3 DNA sequence: TGTGCCAGTAGTATGGACCGGGACAGGGGGATTTGGACCTTC.

The V call is TRBV7-6, the J call TRBJ1-4, with D unclear. Trimming cost V 4 bases and J 6 bases, with 15 bases left between them. Germline CDR1 is SGHVS and CDR2 is FNYEAQ. The CDR3 runs 15 residues. The CDR3 DNA sequence: TGTGCCAGCAGCTCTGGAGTGGGTGTAGATGAAAAACTGTTTTTT. Translated, it gives CASSSGVGVDEKLFF.

This chain connects TRBV7-9 to TRBJ2-3; TRBD2 might be the D (5 bases). The CDR3 is 17 residues long. The ends were cut back, 5 bases at V and 4 bases at J, with 22 bases in the middle. Looked up from germline, CDR1 is SEHNR and CDR2 is FQNEAQ (reference sequence). The CDR3 region is CASSPRPSGKGADTQYF. The CDR3 nucleotides read TGTGCCAGCAGCCCTCGCCCCTCCGGGAAGGGCGCAGATACGCAGTATTTT.